Sequencing of this TCR beta chain was carried out in a study of blood T cell repertoires in COVID-19. Assay: immunoSEQ multiplex PCR; the TCRdb copy retains only in-frame clones and omits some. The table lists 200,000 to 300,000 clones, about four fifths of them singletons. The sequenced sample consisted of peripheral blood. This clonotype was obtained from a man aged 50-60 years with acute or convalescent COVID-19.

CDR3 sequence (DNA): TGCGCCAGCAGCTTGGCGATTCGGAACTATGGCTACACCTTC. This sequence encodes CASSLAIRNYGYTF. The V and J genes are TRBV5-1 and TRBJ1-2; D is unclear. Between the trimmed V and J ends, which lost 0 bases and 2 bases, there was a span of 8 bases. The CDR3 extends over 14 amino acids. CDR1 and CDR2 from the germline V gene are SGHRS and YFSETQ.